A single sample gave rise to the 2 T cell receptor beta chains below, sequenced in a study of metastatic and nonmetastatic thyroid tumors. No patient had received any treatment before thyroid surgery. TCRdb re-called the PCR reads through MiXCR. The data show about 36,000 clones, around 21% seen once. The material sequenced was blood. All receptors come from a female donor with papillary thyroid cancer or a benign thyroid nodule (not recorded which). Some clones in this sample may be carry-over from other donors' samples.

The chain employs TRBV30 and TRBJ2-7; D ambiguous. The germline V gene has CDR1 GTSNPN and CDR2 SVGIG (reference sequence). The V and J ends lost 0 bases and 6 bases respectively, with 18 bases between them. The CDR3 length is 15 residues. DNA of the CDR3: TGTGCCTGGAGTGTACTTGGGTTAAGGGATGGCGAGCAGTACTTC. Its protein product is CAWSVLGLRDGEQYF.

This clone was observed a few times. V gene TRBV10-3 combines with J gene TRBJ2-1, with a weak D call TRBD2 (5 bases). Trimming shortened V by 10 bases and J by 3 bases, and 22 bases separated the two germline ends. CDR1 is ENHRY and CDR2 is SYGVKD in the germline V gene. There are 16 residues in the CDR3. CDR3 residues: CATNPTGIAGYNEQFF. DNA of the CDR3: TGTGCCACTAACCCGACGGGAATAGCAGGCTACAATGAGCAGTTCTTC.